Presented here are 10 T cell receptor beta chains from one specimen sequenced in a study of regulatory T cells in long-lasting Graves disease. Building the TCR beta libraries relied on iRepertoire HTBI primers, and CDR3 regions underwent Arm-PCR. TCRdb reprocessed the multiplex PCR reads with MiXCR, giving one entry per CDR3 protein. The table shows 350,000 to 450,000 distinct CDR3 sequences, with roughly 24% occurring only once. The time point: persistent/refractory GD, antithyroid drugs over 5 years with positive TRAb. PBMC-extracted RNA yielded the TCR library. The material was peripheral blood mononuclear cells (PBMCs), obtained when the disease was refractory, from a patient treated with antithyroid drugs. Every receptor here comes from a woman in her thirties or forties with Graves disease.

In its sample, this clonotype was seen a few times. The chain has TRBV6-1 and TRBJ2-7; weak D call: TRBD2 (6 bases). This CDR3 has 14 amino acids. The germline CDR1 and CDR2 sequences are MNHNS and SASEGT. The germline V and J ends were trimmed by 10 bases and 0 bases, with 16 bases remaining between them. The CDR3 loop reads CAIQQTRTSYEQYF. The CDR3 nucleotides read TGTGCCATTCAACAGACTAGAACCTCCTACGAGCAGTACTTC.

This sequence joins TRBV5-1 and TRBJ2-7; tentatively, D is TRBD1 or TRBD2 (5 bases each). The CDR3 has 14 residues. The germline CDR1 and CDR2 sequences are SGHRS and YFSETQ. V was clipped by 2 bases and J by 0 bases, with 9 bases between them. The CDR3 region is CASSFGGPSYEQYF. DNA of the CDR3: TGCGCCAGCAGCTTTGGGGGTCCCTCCTACGAGCAGTACTTC.

J is TRBJ2-1 and V is TRBV6-1, with D maybe TRBD2 (6 bases). The germline V gene encodes CDR1 MNHNS and CDR2 SASEGT. V lost 6 bases, J lost 4 bases, and 10 bases lay in between. There are 13 residues in the CDR3. The CDR3 DNA sequence: TGTGCCAGCAGCCCACGGGGGTACAATGAGCAGTTCTTC. Amino acids: CASSPRGYNEQFF.

The table lists this clonotype with many counts. The gene calls are TRBV15 and TRBJ2-7; no definite D call. V lost 1 base, J lost 3 bases, and 7 bases lay in between. This CDR3 has 13 residues. Germline-derived CDR1 and CDR2 are LNHNV and YYDKDF (reference sequence). CDR3 DNA sequence: TGTGCCACCAGCAGAGGACGGAACTACGAGCAGTACTTC. Its translation: CATSRGRNYEQYF.

This clonotype came up a few times. The gene calls are TRBV28 and TRBJ2-7, with 7 nucleotides matching TRBD2. The CDR3 length is 14 residues. Per the germline V gene, CDR1 is MDHEN and CDR2 is SYDVKM. V was pared by 8 bases and J by 5 bases, with 12 bases of the junction left unmatched. As DNA, the CDR3 is TGTGCCAGCTGGGGGGGAGTTGTACAGAACGAGCAGTACTTC. Its protein is CASWGGVVQNEQYF. The variable domain in full, completed from reference TRBV28 and TRBJ2-7, reads DVKVTQSSRYLVKRTGEKVFLECVQDMDHENMFWYRQDPGLGLRLIYFSYDVKMKEKGDIPEGYSVSREKKERFSLILESASTNQTSMYLCASWGGVVQNEQYFGPGTRLTVT.

The V and J genes are TRBV19 and TRBJ2-3; D gene ambiguous. The V end lost 8 bases, the J end lost 0 bases, and 9 bases lay between the germline ends. Germline assignment: CDR1 LNHDA and CDR2 SQIVND (reference sequence). The CDR3 runs to 13 residues. The CDR3 DNA sequence: TGTGCCAGTTCCCACCCTAGCACAGATACGCAGTATTTT. It is translated as CASSHPSTDTQYF.

This clonotype has a single count. A read error is possible here, since a much larger clone lies one base away. This CDR3 reads CASSRGAAWNQPQHF. In DNA, the CDR3 is TGTGCCAGCAGCCGAGGGGCAGCGTGGAATCAGCCCCAGCATTTT. This sequence joins TRBV2 and TRBJ1-5; D may be TRBD1 (5 bases). Germline CDR1 SNHLY, CDR2 FYNNEI. Deletions cut 6 bases from V and 4 bases from J, with 16 bases between. This CDR3 is 15 amino acids long.

This clonotype was counted ten times or more. V is TRBV24-1 and J is TRBJ2-2; no clear D. The V end was cut by 5 bases, the J end by 3 bases, with 6 bases between. The CDR3 runs to 13 residues. The V gene's germline CDR1 is KGHDR and CDR2 SFDVKD. The CDR3 sequence is CATSAGYTGELFF. DNA for the CDR3: TGTGCCACCAGTGCCGGGTACACCGGGGAGCTGTTTTTT.

This clonotype showed up just a few times. This chain links TRBV20-1 with TRBJ1-6; maybe TRBD1 (6 bases). CDR1 DFQATT and CDR2 SNEGSKA come from the germline V gene (reference sequence). Trimming took off 2 bases at V and 6 bases at J, with 11 bases between the two ends. The CDR3 runs 14 residues. The CDR3: CSARRRQANSPLHF. DNA of the CDR3: TGCAGTGCTAGAAGACGACAGGCTAATTCACCCCTCCACTTT.

This clonotype has more than one count but fewer than ten. CDR3 region: CASSSGGTLTDTQYF. The DNA for the CDR3 is TGTGCCAGCAGTTCGGGGGGGACTCTGACAGATACGCAGTATTTT. The chain recombines TRBV6-5 with TRBJ2-3; TRBD2 aligns across 8 bases. Trimming at V came to 4 bases and at J to 3 bases, leaving 6 bases not matched to a gene. From germline, CDR1 is MNHEY and CDR2 SVGAGI. This CDR3 is built from 15 residues.